The 5 T cell receptor beta chains reported below all come from one sample, sequenced in a study of regulatory T cells in long-lasting Graves disease. To make TCR beta libraries, researchers used iRepertoire HTBI primers and Arm-PCR of CDR3 regions. MiXCR was run by TCRdb on the multiplex PCR reads, yielding one entry per CDR3 protein. The table has 390,000 or so distinct CDR3 sequences, about 12% seen once; the top ten hold about 20%. Time point of the sample: newly diagnosed GD, antithyroid drugs for less than 3 months. Following extraction of RNA from PBMCs, that RNA was used to make the TCR library. These data also formed part of another study, on T cells in Graves' hyperthyroidism and ophthalmopathy.

Source: peripheral blood mononuclear cells (PBMCs), taken at new diagnosis, from a patient treated with antithyroid drugs. The source is a woman aged 18-35 years with Graves disease.

This clonotype was picked up a small number of times. The chain joins TRBV5-1 to TRBJ2-1; 9 bases agree with TRBD2. There are 17 residues in the CDR3. V shed 0 bases, J shed 6 bases, and the junction held 10 bases outside the gene matches. CDR1 is SGHRS, CDR2 YFSETQ, per germline. This CDR3 is CASSLVISGSVGNEQFF. The DNA for the CDR3 is TGCGCCAGCAGCTTGGTAATTAGCGGGAGTGTGGGCAATGAGCAGTTCTTC.

This clonotype occurred many times. This chain links TRBV7-3 with TRBJ2-1, with a tentative D call TRBD2 (6 bases). V gave up 5 bases and J gave up 7 bases, with 12 bases separating them. Germline V gene sequence: CDR1 SGHTA, CDR2 FQGTGA. The length of the CDR3 is 13 residues. CDR3 in amino acids: CASSQTSLNEQFF. DNA of the CDR3: TGTGCCAGCAGCCAGACTAGTTTGAATGAGCAGTTCTTC.

Concerning this clonotype itself: A much larger clone differs by one base, so this may be a read error. This sequence joins TRBV20-1 and TRBJ2-7; TRBD1 aligns across 7 bases. The CDR3 extends over 14 amino acids. Germline V gives CDR1 DFQATT, CDR2 SNEGSKA (reference sequence). Trimming removed 6 bases from V and 7 bases from J; junction bases left unmatched: 15. The CDR3 protein is CSAPYRGSGDEQYF. The CDR3 nucleotides read TGCAGTGCGCCTTACAGGGGATCGGGCGATGAGCAGTACTTC.

This clonotype came up many times. This chain connects TRBV20-1 to TRBJ1-5; TRBD1 aligns across 8 bases. Germline CDR1 DFQATT, CDR2 SNEGSKA (reference sequence). The V and J ends lost 5 bases and 0 bases, in that order; junction bases with no gene match: 9. The CDR3 contains 16 residues. In DNA form, the CDR3 reads TGCAGTGCTCTTCGGGACAGGAGGCTTAGCAATCAGCCCCAGCATTTT. Translation: CSALRDRRLSNQPQHF.

Many counts were recorded for this clonotype. The V and J genes are TRBV6-1 and TRBJ2-1; D remains ambiguous. CDR1 is MNHNS, CDR2 SASEGT, per germline. The CDR3 consists of 12 residues. The ends were cut back, 6 bases at V and 7 bases at J, with 10 bases in the middle. CDR3 region: CASRGIPNEQFF. In nucleotides, the CDR3 is TGTGCCAGCAGGGGCATCCCAAATGAGCAGTTCTTC.